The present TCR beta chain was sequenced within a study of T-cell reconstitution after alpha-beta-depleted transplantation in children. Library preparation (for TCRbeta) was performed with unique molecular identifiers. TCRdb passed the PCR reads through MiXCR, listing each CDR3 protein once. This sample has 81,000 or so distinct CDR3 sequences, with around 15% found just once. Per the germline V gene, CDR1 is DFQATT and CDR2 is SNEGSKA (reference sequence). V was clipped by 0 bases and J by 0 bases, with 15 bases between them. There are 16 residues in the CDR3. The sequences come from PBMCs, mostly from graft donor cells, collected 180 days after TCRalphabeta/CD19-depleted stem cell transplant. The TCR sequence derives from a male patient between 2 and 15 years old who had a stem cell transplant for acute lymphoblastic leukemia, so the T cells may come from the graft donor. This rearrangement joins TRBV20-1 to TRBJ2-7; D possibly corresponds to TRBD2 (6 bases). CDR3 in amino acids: CSARDWRATTSYEQYF. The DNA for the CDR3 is TGCAGTGCTAGAGATTGGAGGGCAACAACCTCCTACGAGCAGTACTTC.